Detailed here is one T cell receptor (beta chain). What it binds is not known. The record originates from a study of T cell responses to AZD1222 COVID-19 vaccine. Sequencing used immunoSEQ multiplex PCR; TCRdb keeps in-frame clones, though not all of them. The profile shows approximately 200,000 clones, more than 75% of them singletons. Study-level points and caveats: Clonal diversity was possibly underestimated, and white British individuals and females predominated among donors.

This CDR3 spans 13 amino acids. V gave up 4 bases and J gave up 8 bases, with 8 bases separating them. CDR1 is KGHDR, CDR2 SFDVKD, per germline. J is TRBJ1-6 and V is TRBV24-1; D remains unclear. The specimen comprised peripheral blood, sampled on day 0 of MenACWY control vaccination. This clonotype was obtained from an adult in good health. CDR3 nucleotide sequence: TGTGCCACCAGTGAGAGCTCCTATTCACCCCTCCACTTT. Translated, it gives CATSESSYSPLHF.